The 24 T cell receptor beta chains listed next were all sequenced from one sample in a study of identical twins. TCRdb processed the 5' RACE reads anew with MiXCR; each CDR3 protein has one entry. Of a few hundred thousand distinct CDR3 sequences listed, over 9.5% are singletons. These same records also appear under a second study, on yellow fever vaccine responses in identical twins.

The specimen sequenced was memory (CD45RO+) T cells sorted from blood. The source of these receptors is a woman aged 18-29 years in good health.

This clonotype was recorded at least ten times. The gene calls are TRBV27 and TRBJ1-6, with 8 bases that match TRBD1. J was trimmed by 5 bases and V by 6 bases; bases with no gene match: 0. CDR1 is MNHEY and CDR2 is SMNVEV in the germline V gene (reference sequence). This CDR3 region has 13 residues. The chain's CDR3 is CASRTGDNSPLHF. CDR3 sequence (DNA): TGTGCCAGCAGGACAGGGGATAATTCACCCCTCCACTTT.

This clonotype was observed a handful of times. V and J are TRBV27 and TRBJ2-3; TRBD2 agrees at 11 bases. With V trimmed by 2 bases and J by 0 bases, 1 base remained unmatched. This CDR3 has 16 residues. Germline values: CDR1 MNHEY, CDR2 SMNVEV (reference sequence). This CDR3 reads CASSLIAGGSTDTQYF. DNA for the CDR3: TGTGCCAGCAGTTTAATAGCGGGGGGGAGCACAGATACGCAGTATTTT.

This clonotype was picked up many times. The V gene is TRBV29-1, the J gene TRBJ2-5; D unresolved. Looked up from germline, CDR1 is SQVTM and CDR2 is ANQGSEA. V lost 1 base, J lost 1 base, and 7 bases lay in between. This CDR3 region has 13 residues. The CDR3 DNA reads as TGCAGCGTTGAAGGCCAGACCCAAGAGACCCAGTACTTC. It encodes CSVEGQTQETQYF.

The chain joins TRBV7-9 to TRBJ2-1, with 8 bases lining up with TRBD2. CDR3 length: 15 residues. V was pared by 2 bases and J by 7 bases, with 7 bases of the junction left unmatched. Germline CDR1 reads SEHNR; CDR2 reads FQNEAQ (reference sequence). The CDR3 coding sequence is TGTGCCAGCAGCTTAACAGGACTAGCTTTAAATGAGCAGTTCTTC. Protein product: CASSLTGLALNEQFF. The full variable domain, rest sourced from reference TRBV7-9 and TRBJ2-1, is DTGVSQNPRHKITKRGQNVTFRCDPISEHNRLYWYRQTLGQGPEFLTYFQNEAQLEKSRLLSDRFSAERPKGSFSTLEIQRTEQGDSAMYLCASSLTGLALNEQFFGPGTRLTVL.

This clonotype was recorded a few times. J is TRBJ2-7 and V is TRBV3-1; a possible D gene is TRBD1 (6 bases). Germline CDR1 LGHDT, CDR2 YNNKEL (reference sequence). V lost 6 bases, J lost 2 bases, and 17 bases lay in between. The CDR3 has 15 residues. The CDR3 sequence: CASRGTSGHPYEQYF. In DNA form, the CDR3 reads TGTGCCAGCAGAGGCACCTCGGGACACCCCTACGAGCAGTACTTC.

The chain links TRBV2 to TRBJ2-1; possibly TRBD2 for D (5 bases). The CDR3 runs to 15 residues. Germline V gene data show CDR1 as SNHLY and CDR2 as FYNNEI. V was clipped by 7 bases and J by 2 bases, with 15 bases between them. The chain's CDR3 is CASKLQAEAYNEQFF. The CDR3 nucleotides read TGTGCCAGCAAACTTCAAGCGGAAGCCTACAATGAGCAGTTCTTC.

This clonotype showed up just a few times. The chain is built from TRBV7-9 and TRBJ2-2; no reliable D call. In germline, CDR1 is SEHNR, CDR2 FQNEAQ (reference sequence). The CDR3 consists of 11 residues. The germline V and J ends were trimmed by 7 bases and 6 bases, with 6 bases remaining between them. The CDR3 DNA reads TGTGCCAGCACCCCTTCCGGGGAGCTGTTTTTT. It translates to CASTPSGELFF.

CDR3 DNA: TGTGCCAGCAGCCACGGTCTTGACAGGTCCCTATTACTGTTTTTT. This sequence encodes CASSHGLDRSLLLFF. This chain joins TRBV11-2 and TRBJ2-2; tentatively, D is TRBD1 (6 bases). The CDR3 runs 15 residues. Germline values: CDR1 SGHAT, CDR2 FQNNGV. V lost 5 bases, J lost 14 bases, and 24 bases lay in between.

This clonotype appeared a few times. The J gene is TRBJ2-1, the V gene TRBV7-2, with 8 bases aligning to TRBD2. Germline loops: CDR1 SGHTA, CDR2 FQGNSA. The CDR3 is 14 residues long. The J segment lost 8 bases and the V segment lost 1 base, leaving 4 bases of the junction unmatched. As DNA, the CDR3 is TGTGCCAGCAGCTTAGACGGGAGGGCGGATGAGCAGTTCTTC. Amino acid sequence: CASSLDGRADEQFF.

V is TRBV20-1 and J is TRBJ1-2; 7 bases align to TRBD1. J gave up 8 bases and V 5 bases, and 11 bases lay outside the gene matches. Per the germline V gene, CDR1 is DFQATT and CDR2 is SNEGSKA (reference sequence). This CDR3 has 13 amino acids. The chain's CDR3 is CSARLDRVGGYTF. In DNA, the CDR3 is TGCAGTGCTCGCCTTGACAGGGTCGGGGGCTACACCTTC.

V gene TRBV6-2 or TRBV6-3 combines with J gene TRBJ2-1; TRBD2 matches at 14 bases. Losses at the gene ends were 1 base for V and 5 bases for J; bases not matched to a gene: 7. The CDR3 has 18 residues. Germline V gene lookup returns CDR1 MNHEY and CDR2 SVGEGT. CDR3 sequence (DNA): TGTGCCAGCAGTTACTTATATGGGACTAGCGGGGGTGACAATGAGCAGTTCTTC. Translation gives CASSYLYGTSGGDNEQFF.

This chain links TRBV28 with TRBJ2-2, with unresolved D. Germline values: CDR1 MDHEN, CDR2 SYDVKM. This CDR3 has 12 residues. V was clipped by 6 bases and J by 2 bases, with 4 bases between them. CDR3 in amino acids: CASRTNTGELFF. Here the CDR3 DNA reads TGTGCCAGCAGGACCAACACCGGGGAGCTGTTTTTT.

In this sample, this clonotype turned up many times. The chain is built from TRBV20-1 and TRBJ2-3; D may be TRBD1 or TRBD2 (5 bases each). The germline V gene encodes CDR1 DFQATT and CDR2 SNEGSKA (reference sequence). The CDR3 spans 15 residues. Trimming left V 3 bases short and J 2 bases short, with 15 bases between. The DNA of the CDR3 is TGCAGTGCTAGCCCTAGCACGGGGCTCACAGATACGCAGTATTTT. This sequence encodes CSASPSTGLTDTQYF.

The rearrangement joins TRBV28 to TRBJ2-7; D may match TRBD1 or TRBD2 (5 bases each). V dropped 5 bases and J dropped 2 bases, with 19 bases sitting between them. Germline-derived CDR1 and CDR2 are MDHEN and SYDVKM. The CDR3 is made up of 16 amino acids. CDR3 in DNA: TGTGCCAGCAGTCCCTCACCGGGAACAGGAACCTACGAGCAGTACTTC. Amino acids: CASSPSPGTGTYEQYF.

This rearrangement joins TRBV12-3 or TRBV12-4 to TRBJ1-2; the match to TRBD1 covers 7 bases. The ends lost 4 bases at V and 6 bases at J; junction bases unmatched: 5. CDR3 length: 13 residues. CDR3 DNA: TGTGCCAGCAGTTCGAAACAGGGGCATGGCTACACCTTC. Residues: CASSSKQGHGYTF.

V gene TRBV4-2 combines with J gene TRBJ2-3; 11 bases fit TRBD2. V shed 4 bases and J 2 bases; nucleotides not matched to a gene: 8. This CDR3 is 17 amino acids long. Germline-derived CDR1 and CDR2 are LGHNA and YNFKEQ. The CDR3 sequence is CASSRILAGATTDTQYF. The CDR3 DNA sequence: TGTGCCAGCAGCCGCATACTAGCGGGGGCCACCACAGATACGCAGTATTTT.

The J gene is TRBJ2-7, the V gene TRBV3-1; 9 positions match TRBD2. The junction had 6 bases not matched to a gene; V was cut back by 4 bases and J by 2 bases. This CDR3 region has 15 residues. Germline CDR1 reads LGHDT; CDR2 reads YNNKEL (reference sequence). The CDR3 nucleotides read TGTGCCAGCAGCCCAAGCGGGAGGACCACCTACGAGCAGTACTTC. Its protein is CASSPSGRTTYEQYF.

There are a few counts of this clonotype. The chain joins TRBV7-9 to TRBJ2-3; 8 nucleotides agree with TRBD2. After removal of 4 bases from V and 0 bases from J, the junction contained 9 bases not matched to a gene. Germline lookup yields CDR1 SEHNR and CDR2 FQNEAQ (reference sequence). There are 17 residues in the CDR3. CDR3 loop: CASSSPMLAGSTDTQYF. The DNA for the CDR3 is TGTGCCAGCAGCTCCCCTATGTTAGCGGGGAGCACAGATACGCAGTATTTT.

This clonotype was detected ten times or more. This sequence joins TRBV4-2 and TRBJ2-2, with a tentative D call TRBD1 (5 bases). Germline CDR1 and CDR2: LGHNA and YNFKEQ. V lost 1 base and J 6 bases, leaving 12 bases between the germline ends. This CDR3 spans 15 amino acids. CDR3 nucleotide sequence: TGTGCCAGCAGCCAAGCGTTCAGGGTGGCCGGGGAGCTGTTTTTT. Amino acid sequence: CASSQAFRVAGELFF.

This clonotype was found a few times. CDR3 amino acids: CATSGISTSGQETQYF. The CDR3 nucleotides are TGTGCCACCAGCGGGATATCGACTAGCGGCCAAGAGACCCAGTACTTC. V gene TRBV24-1 combines with J gene TRBJ2-5; 9 nucleotides align to TRBD2. CDR3 size: 16 residues. Germline V gene lookup returns CDR1 KGHDR and CDR2 SFDVKD. V was clipped by 7 bases and J by 1 base; unmatched bases: 9.

V is TRBV20-1 and J is TRBJ2-3; 8 bases map to TRBD1. Germline V CDR1 and CDR2: DFQATT, SNEGSKA (reference sequence). The CDR3 runs to 15 residues. J gave up 1 base and V 1 base, and 4 bases lay outside the gene matches. The CDR3 region is CSARVGQGGTDTQYF. The DNA of the CDR3 is TGCAGTGCTAGAGTCGGACAGGGAGGCACAGATACGCAGTATTTT.

This clonotype was detected only a few times. The chain uses TRBV5-1 and TRBJ2-7; tentative D call: TRBD1 (5 bases). This CDR3 contains 16 residues. Trimming removed 0 bases at V and 1 base at J, with 14 bases between. Germline lookup yields CDR1 SGHRS and CDR2 YFSETQ. The CDR3 DNA follows: TGCGCCAGCAGCTTGGCCGGGCAGGGTCGGTCCTACGAGCAGTACTTC. This translates into CASSLAGQGRSYEQYF. Full variable domain (outside the CDR3, taken from reference TRBV5-1 and TRBJ2-7): KAGVTQTPRYLIKTRGQQVTLSCSPISGHRSVSWYQQTPGQGLQFLFEYFSETQRNKGNFPGRFSGRQFSNSRSEMNVSTLELGDSALYLCASSLAGQGRSYEQYFGPGTRLTVT.

This clonotype was detected only a few times. The chain carries TRBV9 and TRBJ2-5, with D possibly being TRBD1 (5 bases). Trimming took off 3 bases at V and 5 bases at J, with 14 bases between the two ends. The germline V gene encodes CDR1 SGDLS and CDR2 YYNGEE. This CDR3 is 14 amino acids long. The CDR3: CASSGWGRSETQYF. The CDR3 coding sequence is TGTGCCAGCAGCGGATGGGGCAGGTCCGAGACCCAGTACTTC.

The rearrangement links TRBV29-1 to TRBJ2-7, with D unresolved. Looked up from germline, CDR1 is SQVTM and CDR2 is ANQGSEA. V was pared by 7 bases and J by 3 bases, with 10 bases between. The CDR3 is 11 amino acids. The CDR3, as DNA: TGCAGCGCCTATTTGATCTACGAGCAGTACTTC. As protein: CSAYLIYEQYF.